A selection of T cell receptor beta chains follows, all from one sample in a study of CD8 T cells in ankylosing spondylitis. MiXCR, applied by TCRdb to the 5' RACE reads, yields one record per CDR3 protein. The table shows almost 250,000 distinct CDR3 sequences, with roughly 32% occurring only once. The sequenced material came from blood, either unsorted or a sorted T cell fraction (not recorded which). The source is a male donor with ankylosing spondylitis or in good health (not recorded which). Both conserved end residues are part of each CDR3. D genes are given only for firm matches. Clone size appears in some rows only: once, few, many, or a class for an expanded clone.

abundance: .
j_gene: TRBJ1-2
v_gene: TRBV18
d_gene: .
CDR3aa: CASSPGQPQGYTF
CDR3nt: TGTGCCAGCTCACCAGGACAGCCACAGGGCTACACCTTC

abundance: .
j_gene: TRBJ2-5
v_gene: TRBV10-2
d_gene: .
CDR3aa: CASRDVRFRETQYF
CDR3nt: TGCGCCAGCAGGGACGTGAGGTTCCGGGAGACCCAGTACTTC

abundance: .
j_gene: TRBJ1-5
v_gene: TRBV20-1
d_gene: TRBD1
CDR3aa: CSAREPGQYNQPQHF
CDR3nt: TGCAGTGCTAGAGAACCGGGACAGTACAATCAGCCCCAGCATTTT

abundance: .
j_gene: TRBJ1-4
v_gene: TRBV5-1
d_gene: .
CDR3aa: CASSIRDGPLGTNEKLFF
CDR3nt: TGCGCCAGCAGCATCAGGGACGGCCCGCTCGGAACTAATGAAAAACTGTTTTTT

abundance: few
j_gene: TRBJ2-5
v_gene: TRBV4-2
d_gene: TRBD2
CDR3aa: CASSQTTGTSGVGETQYF
CDR3nt: TGTGCCAGCAGCCAGACAACAGGGACTAGCGGGGTTGGTGAGACCCAGTACTTC

abundance: few
j_gene: TRBJ2-2
v_gene: TRBV10-3
d_gene: .
CDR3aa: CAISSKGAPTGELFF
CDR3nt: TGTGCCATCAGCTCGAAAGGAGCACCCACCGGGGAGCTGTTTTTT

abundance: few
j_gene: TRBJ2-1
v_gene: TRBV5-1
d_gene: TRBD1
CDR3aa: CASSSQTGWGNEQFF
CDR3nt: TGCGCCAGCAGCTCCCAGACAGGGTGGGGCAATGAGCAGTTCTTC

abundance: few
j_gene: TRBJ1-5
v_gene: TRBV20-1
d_gene: .
CDR3aa: CSARADRRGSNQPQHF
CDR3nt: TGCAGTGCTAGAGCCGACAGACGAGGGAGCAATCAGCCCCAGCATTTT

abundance: .
j_gene: TRBJ2-7
v_gene: TRBV12-3/TRBV12-4
d_gene: .
CDR3aa: CASSLAFHEQYF
CDR3nt: TGTGCCAGCAGTTTAGCGTTCCACGAGCAGTACTTC

abundance: .
j_gene: TRBJ2-2
v_gene: TRBV6-4
d_gene: .
CDR3aa: CASSRDWPPGELFF
CDR3nt: TGTGCCAGCAGCCGGGACTGGCCCCCCGGGGAGCTGTTTTTT